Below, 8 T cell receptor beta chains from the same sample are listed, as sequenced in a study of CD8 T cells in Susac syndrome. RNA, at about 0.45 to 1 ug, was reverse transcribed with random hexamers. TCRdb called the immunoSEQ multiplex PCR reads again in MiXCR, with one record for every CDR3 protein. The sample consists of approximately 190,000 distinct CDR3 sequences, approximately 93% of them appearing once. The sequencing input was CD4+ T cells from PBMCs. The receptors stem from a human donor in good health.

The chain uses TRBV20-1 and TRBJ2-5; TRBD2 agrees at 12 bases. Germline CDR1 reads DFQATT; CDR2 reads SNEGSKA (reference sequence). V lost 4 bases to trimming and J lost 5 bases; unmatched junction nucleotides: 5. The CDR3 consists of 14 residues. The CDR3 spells CSATGLAGRETQYF. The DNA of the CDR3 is TGCAGTGCTACTGGACTAGCGGGACGGGAGACCCAGTACTTC.

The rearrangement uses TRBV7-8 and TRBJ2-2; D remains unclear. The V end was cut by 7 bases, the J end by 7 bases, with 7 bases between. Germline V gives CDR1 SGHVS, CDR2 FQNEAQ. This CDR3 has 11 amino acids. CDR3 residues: CASTSLGELFF. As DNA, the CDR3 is TGTGCCAGCACCTCTCTCGGGGAGCTGTTTTTT.

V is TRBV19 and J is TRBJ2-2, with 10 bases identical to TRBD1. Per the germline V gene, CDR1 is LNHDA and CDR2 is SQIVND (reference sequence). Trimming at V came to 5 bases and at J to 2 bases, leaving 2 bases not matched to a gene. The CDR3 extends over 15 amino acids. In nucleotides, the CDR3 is TGTGCCAGTAGTCGACAGGGGGCAAACACCGGGGAGCTGTTTTTT. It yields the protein CASSRQGANTGELFF.

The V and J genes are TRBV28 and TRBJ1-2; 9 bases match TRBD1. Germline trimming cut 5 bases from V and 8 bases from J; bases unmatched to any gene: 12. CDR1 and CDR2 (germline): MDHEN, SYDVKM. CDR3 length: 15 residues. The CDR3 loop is CASSKTGGPGGGYTF. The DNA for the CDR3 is TGTGCCAGCAGTAAAACAGGGGGCCCTGGGGGGGGCTACACCTTC.

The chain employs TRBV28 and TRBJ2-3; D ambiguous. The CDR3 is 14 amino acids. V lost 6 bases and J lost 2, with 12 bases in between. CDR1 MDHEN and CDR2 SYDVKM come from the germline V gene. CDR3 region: CASSDEEFTDTQYF. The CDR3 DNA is TGTGCCAGCAGCGACGAAGAGTTCACAGATACGCAGTATTTT.

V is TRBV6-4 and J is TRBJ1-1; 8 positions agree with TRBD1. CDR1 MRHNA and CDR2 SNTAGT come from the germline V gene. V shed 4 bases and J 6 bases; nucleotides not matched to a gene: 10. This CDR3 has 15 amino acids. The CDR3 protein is CASSASGTGGPEAFF. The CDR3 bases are TGTGCCAGCAGTGCCTCCGGGACAGGAGGCCCTGAAGCTTTCTTT.

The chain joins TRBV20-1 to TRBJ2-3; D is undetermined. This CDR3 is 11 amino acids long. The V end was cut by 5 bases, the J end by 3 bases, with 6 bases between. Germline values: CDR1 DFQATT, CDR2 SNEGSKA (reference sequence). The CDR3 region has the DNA TGCAGTGCTCGAGTGACAGATACGCAGTATTTT. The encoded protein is CSARVTDTQYF.

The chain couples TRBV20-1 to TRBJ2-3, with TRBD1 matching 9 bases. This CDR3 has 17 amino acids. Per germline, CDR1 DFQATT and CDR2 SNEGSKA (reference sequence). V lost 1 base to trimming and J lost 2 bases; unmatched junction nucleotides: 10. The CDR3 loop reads CSARGPGQGAHTDTQYF. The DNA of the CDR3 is TGCAGTGCTAGAGGCCCGGGACAGGGAGCCCACACAGATACGCAGTATTTT.